The entry below describes one T cell receptor beta chain. What this receptor recognizes is not known. Qualities for individual bases were not recorded, and no much larger clone is one base off. The sample comes from a study of cytomegalovirus exposure and HLA in healthy donors (dated by TCRdb to about 2017). Looking at the study overall: In an earlier analysis of under 600 of the donors, 250 to 300 Gb of sequence data and 117 million unique TCR beta sequences from about 190 million T cells were reported. About 300 gigabases of sequencing data and approximately 85 million unique TCR sequences were included in an early release covering roughly 600 HLA-typed donors. The genetic ancestry cluster associated with self-reported Caucasian donors included around 76% of the roughly 360 genotyped donors. The study aimed to test whether signatures of past pathogen exposure could be identified by cataloging public T cell receptors. The T cell repertoires of under 750 subjects were profiled by immunosequencing and related to cytomegalovirus serostatus. In addition to the first cohort of about 650 subjects, a separate validation cohort of some 120 different subjects was used. To predict cytomegalovirus infection status, the study combined high-throughput TCR immunosequencing, statistical association of individual TCRs with disease status, and machine learning. In a later analysis, previously published TCR beta repertoires from more than 500 donors were re-analyzed and high-resolution HLA genotyping was added so that TCR occurrence patterns could be studied. Rather than using new phenotypic data, the later analysis identified candidate immune exposures from TCR beta sequences and from how often those sequences occurred across donors. An earlier analysis of around 540 of the donors applied high-throughput TCR beta sequencing to assess whether each TCR beta V gene segment acted as functional or pseudogenic. Donor age, sex, ethnicity and CMV serostatus were compiled together with the repertoire data. In a later genetic analysis, genome-wide SNP genotypes for about 55% of the roughly 670 donors were used, and that subset was treated as a discovery cohort. Every repertoire in the discovery cohort had been generated on one and the same sequencing platform. Class I and class II HLA loci were covered by the typing at four-digit resolution. The number of donors typed differed by locus, with roughly 629-640 for A, B, C, DRB1 and DQB1, roughly 520 for DQA1, approximately 580 for DPA1, and over 400 for DPB1. Because of strong linkage in the cohort, roughly five DR-DQ haplotypes were treated as single units for association and clustering. Among about 360 genotyped donors of the cohort, an average of around 240,000 unique TCR beta nucleotide sequences were sequenced per donor, 15% to 20% of them non-productive. Findings and caveats that apply to the study as a whole: The study listed over 150 TCR beta chains as associated with cytomegalovirus. HLA typing was unavailable for some donors at each locus, so association tests used only the typed subset. According to a later analysis, TCR association rates differed among HLA loci, with DRB1 alleles showing the most associated TCRs and HLA-C alleles showing the fewest. This cohort had only TCR beta chains sequenced, and the lack of alpha or paired-chain data limited which features could be detected. A further reported finding was that TCR beta sequences accurately predicted the HLA-A and HLA-B alleles for most subjects in the first cohort. A later genetic analysis associated a missense DCLRE1C variant with V-gene and J-gene trimming of TCR beta chains, and an independent cohort replicated the association. The sequencing pipeline was judged likely to have produced a cluster of highly shared sequence variants as a technical artifact. Correlated functional status among segregating V segments might be attributable to linkage disequilibrium, but an unknown experimental factor could not be ruled out. In a later analysis, HLA-associated TCR beta chains were found to be more clonally expanded and to have lower generation probabilities than equally common non-associated chains. Compared with the 666-donor mean, donors in an Asian-associated ancestry cluster had fewer N-insertions in productive TCRs, according to a later genetic analysis. Sequencing depth was assumed to be roughly uniform across donors in the presence/absence analyses, though that assumption may not hold. In a later analysis, 16,951 TCR beta sequences were associated with specific HLA alleles at a false discovery rate of 0.05. The classifier was reported to diagnose cytomegalovirus status with high specificity and sensitivity in both the original and validation cohorts. Because the 87-base-pair reads could not distinguish some IMGT-functional V segments, including TRBV6-2 and TRBV6-3, those segments were excluded. Most TCR sequences were observed very rarely across donors, whereas some public TCRs were present in many individuals. When HLA alleles, especially DR and DQ, strongly co-occurred, attributing TCR associations to individual alleles was difficult. According to a later analysis, parvovirus B19, influenza, CMV and Epstein-Barr virus appeared linked to several top co-occurrence clusters. A later analysis found that most CMV-associated TCR beta chains appeared HLA-restricted, with HLA associations seemingly driven largely by CMV exposure. In an earlier analysis of approximately 590 of the donors, most TCR beta V segments appeared in productive rearrangements about 87% or about 30% of the time, broadly matching IMGT annotations. The authors suggested that the approach could potentially be extended to other disease states and immunological phenotypes. Around 16 rarely observed V segments, including chromosome 9 orphons, were excluded from the earlier analysis of several hundred of the donors because counts were too low. For the cohort, immune exposure information was limited to CMV serostatus. In vitro tests confirmed that a few of the cytomegalovirus-associated TCR beta chains recognize cytomegalovirus antigens.

The cohort consisted of approximately 690 healthy bone marrow donors. Cohort members were all nominally healthy when sampled, although unrecorded immune exposures were likely present. The donor was CMV seropositive and belonged to the group of 250 to 300 seropositive cohort members. A peripheral blood sample was provided by each donor, and peripheral blood mononuclear cells were used for TCR beta sequencing. Genomic DNA extraction from the blood cell samples was performed with the Qiagen DNeasy Blood Extraction Kit. The library was made by the immunoSEQ multiplex PCR assay. For the multiplex PCR, a mixture combining 60 forward primers for TCR Vbeta segments and 13 reverse primers for TCR Jbeta segments was used. A multiplex PCR assay on genomic DNA amplified the CDR3 region of rearranged TCR beta genes. The Illumina HiSeq System was used to sequence the amplified TCR beta libraries as 87-base-pair reads. Per the original workflow: A later analysis tallied around 80 million unique TCR beta chains across the 600 to 700 repertoires, and around 9.9 million of those chains were shared by two or more donors. Raw reads were error-corrected and collapsed into unique sequences by a nearest-neighbor algorithm in which closely related sequences were merged to remove PCR and sequencing errors. V, D and J gene segments were assigned by aligning CDR3 sequences to IMGT reference sequences. For a sequence to be retained, a match of at least six nucleotides to both a V gene segment and a J gene segment was required. A rearrangement counted as productive if the CDR3 had no stop codons and remained in frame with V and J, and every other rearrangement counted as non-productive. Following IMGT convention, CDR3 was defined as the stretch from the second conserved V-encoded cysteine up to the conserved J-encoded phenylalanine. The earlier analysis of some 600 of the donors excluded sequences that lacked an unambiguous match to a single V gene segment. In an earlier analysis of almost 600 of the donors, a V segment was called functional when productive rearrangements were above 56.7%, and segregating when the standard deviation between donors exceeded 5%. A statistical classification framework was built for diagnosing cytomegalovirus status from the catalog of TCR beta chain sequences. In a later analysis, V and J genes were assigned by comparing TCR nucleotide sequences against IMGT/GENE-DB human TR gene sequences. Using the TCRdist pipeline, a later analysis assigned CDR3 sequences along with most-parsimonious VDJ recombination scenarios. In a later analysis, every TCR beta chain was defined by the combination of its CDR3 amino acid sequence and its V-gene family, and reads without a unique V-gene family were dropped. In a later analysis, around 600 highly shared, low-generation-probability nucleotide sequences were removed to address suspected cross-contamination and a sequencing artifact. A later analysis calculated a clonal expansion index for each public chain from normalized within-repertoire ranks of inferred template counts. In a later analysis, generation probabilities were computed using a VDJ recombination model fitted to out-of-frame rearrangements, and the results were checked against IGoR. In a later analysis, hypergeometric tests were used to score TCR-TCR, TCR-HLA and TCR-CMV co-occurrence, with a repertoire-size bias correction applied to TCR pairs. A later analysis estimated false discovery rates by permuting HLA or CMV assignments 20 times. In a later analysis, co-occurring TCRs were grouped with DBSCAN, and TCRdist sequence similarity was added when clustering was performed within HLA-allele-positive subsets. Repertoires with fewer than 30,000 or more than 120,000 public chains, plus five repertoires with anomalous nucleotide sharing, were excluded from co-occurrence clustering. TCRdb limited this immuneACCESS table to in-frame rearrangements with V and J called. A share of clones is missing; checked studies link under half to unresolved V genes, and the rest is unexplained. V, J and clone size are taken as reported in that table, and D and trimming were inferred from the DNA itself. The sample includes 85,000 to 130,000 clones, with approximately 80% observed a single time. The ten largest clones add up to 5% to 6% of the sample.

Measured from the cysteine to the phenylalanine, the CDR3 is 14 residues long. The only DNA kept is the CDR3, 42 bases in frame from the first base. Trimmed from V: 2 bases; trimmed from J: 3 bases; junction bases lacking a gene match: 1. The germline V gene yields MNHEY for CDR1 and SVGAGI for CDR2. The sample comprised PBMCs. Here the chain combines TRBV6-5 and TRBJ2-7; 10 central bases correspond to TRBD1. The receptor was derived from a woman aged 18-35 years in good health and CMV-seropositive. The base sequence is TGTGCCAGCAGTTACGGGACAGGGGACTACGAGCAGTACTTC. Translated, it gives CASSYGTGDYEQYF.